These 12 T cell receptor beta chains were sequenced from one sample in a study of radiation and T cells in renal cell carcinoma (dated by TCRdb to the early 2020s). What the time point label conveys for this sample: blood 2 weeks post-SBRT. What this sample's treatment or condition label stands for: 15 Gy SBRT to primary tumor, nephrectomy 4 weeks later. The library was built by means of the immunoSEQ multiplex PCR assay. The immuneACCESS repertoire file appears here via TCRdb, limited to in-frame rearrangements. These files lack a portion of the clones; in checked studies, under half of the deficit traces to unresolved V genes, and the cause of the others is not known. The sample profile shows about 120,000 clones; about 81% of them were found once. Clones ranked in the top ten supply approximately 2% of the sample. This sample comprised blood, obtained from a patient whose treatment included radiotherapy and nephrectomy. All receptors derive from a woman aged 60-75 years with renal cell carcinoma.

The rearrangement uses TRBV28 and TRBJ1-2, with D unresolved. Germline V gives CDR1 MDHEN, CDR2 SYDVKM. V was clipped by 3 bases and J by 4 bases, with 6 bases between them. The CDR3 covers 12 residues. CDR3 amino acids: CASSFPSYGYTF. The CDR3, as DNA: TGTGCCAGCAGTTTCCCCAGCTATGGCTACACCTTC.

This clone was observed once. The chain has TRBV27 and TRBJ2-2; D is possibly TRBD2 (6 bases). V lost 6 bases and J lost 2, with 16 bases in between. The CDR3 is 16 residues long. The V gene's germline CDR1 is MNHEY and CDR2 SMNVEV (reference sequence). The CDR3 loop is CASSPRRVINTGELFF. The CDR3 DNA sequence: TGTGCCAGCAGCCCCAGGAGGGTAATTAACACCGGGGAGCTGTTTTTT.

V gene TRBV21-1 combines with J gene TRBJ2-1; the table's D call, TRBD1, was not checked against the DNA. TRBV21-1 is listed as a pseudogene. CDR3 length: 14 residues. The CDR3 coding sequence is TGTGCCAGCAGCACAAACAGGGGGCTGGATGAGCAGTTCTTC. Translated: CASSTNRGLDEQFF.

The V gene is TRBV7-2, the J gene TRBJ2-7, with 12 nucleotides matching TRBD1. This CDR3 spans 15 amino acids. V shed 6 bases and J 6 bases; nucleotides not matched to a gene: 9. Germline assignment: CDR1 SGHTA and CDR2 FQGNSA. CDR3 sequence: CASSHRRDRGREQYF. In DNA, the CDR3 is TGTGCCAGCAGTCATCGCCGGGACAGGGGGCGCGAGCAGTACTTC.

This sequence joins TRBV27 and TRBJ2-7; a weak D match, TRBD1 (6 bases). This CDR3 has 13 amino acids. CDR1 and CDR2 from the germline V gene are MNHEY and SMNVEV (reference sequence). V was pared by 1 base and J by 6 bases, with 10 bases between. CDR3 nucleotides: TGTGCCAGCAGTTTATACAGGGCTGGCGAGCAGTACTTC. Its protein is CASSLYRAGEQYF.

The chain has TRBV28 and TRBJ1-4; 11 bases match TRBD1. The CDR3 runs to 15 residues. J lost 6 bases, V lost 4 bases, and 4 bases had no gene match. CDR1 MDHEN and CDR2 SYDVKM come from the germline V gene. The CDR3 here is CASSSRTGGDEKLFF. CDR3 bases: TGTGCCAGCAGTTCACGGACAGGGGGCGATGAAAAACTGTTTTTT. Combining the CDR3 with reference TRBV28 and TRBJ1-4 gives the whole variable domain DVKVTQSSRYLVKRTGEKVFLECVQDMDHENMFWYRQDPGLGLRLIYFSYDVKMKEKGDIPEGYSVSREKKERFSLILESASTNQTSMYLCASSSRTGGDEKLFFGSGTQLSVL.

J is TRBJ2-7 and V is TRBV19; unclear D gene. Germline V gene sequence: CDR1 LNHDA, CDR2 SQIVND (reference sequence). CDR3 size: 13 residues. The V end lost 5 bases, the J end lost 4 bases, and 12 bases lay between the germline ends. CDR3 in DNA: TGTGCCAGTAGTCCAAACGGCCGGTACGAGCAGTACTTC. This codes for CASSPNGRYEQYF.

J is TRBJ1-3 and V is TRBV5-1; no clear D. This CDR3 is 15 amino acids long. The V gene's germline CDR1 is SGHRS and CDR2 YFSETQ. The V gene lost 4 bases and the J gene lost 0 bases, with 11 bases spanning the gap. The CDR3 DNA is TGCGCCAGCAGCCCGGCCCCGGGCTCTGGAAACACCATATATTTT. Translating gives CASSPAPGSGNTIYF. Together with reference TRBV5-1 and TRBJ1-3, the CDR3 gives the full variable domain: KAGVTQTPRYLIKTRGQQVTLSCSPISGHRSVSWYQQTPGQGLQFLFEYFSETQRNKGNFPGRFSGRQFSNSRSEMNVSTLELGDSALYLCASSPAPGSGNTIYFGEGSWLTVV.

The chain recombines TRBV7-3 with TRBJ1-2; unclear D gene. The ends were cut back, 5 bases at V and 7 bases at J, with 8 bases in the middle. From germline, CDR1 is SGHTA and CDR2 FQGTGA. The CDR3 is 11 amino acids. DNA of the CDR3: TGTGCCAGCAGCCCCGTCCCTGGCTACACCTTC. This encodes CASSPVPGYTF.

This chain connects TRBV4-3 to TRBJ1-6; D uncertain. From germline, CDR1 is LGHNA and CDR2 YSLEER. The CDR3 covers 12 residues. V was pared by 1 base and J by 7 bases, with 2 bases between. Here the CDR3 reads CASSQVNSPLHF. The DNA for the CDR3 is TGCGCCAGCAGCCAAGTCAATTCACCCCTCCACTTT.

The chain uses TRBV11-2 and TRBJ2-7, with 12 bases identical to TRBD2. CDR3 size: 14 residues. The V and J ends lost 7 bases and 6 bases, in that order; junction bases with no gene match: 7. CDR1 is SGHAT and CDR2 is FQNNGV in the germline V gene. The CDR3 DNA sequence: TGTGCCAGCACCCCTAGCGGGGGGGCGGCCGAGCAGTACTTC. It translates to CASTPSGGAAEQYF.

CDR3: CASSPHRDPLVNEQFF. The CDR3 nucleotides read TGTGCCAGCAGTCCCCACAGGGACCCACTGGTAAATGAGCAGTTCTTC. The chain is built from TRBV27 and TRBJ2-1, with D perhaps matching TRBD1 (6 bases). This CDR3 contains 16 residues. Germline V gene lookup returns CDR1 MNHEY and CDR2 SMNVEV (reference sequence). The V and J ends lost 5 bases and 7 bases respectively, with 21 bases between them.